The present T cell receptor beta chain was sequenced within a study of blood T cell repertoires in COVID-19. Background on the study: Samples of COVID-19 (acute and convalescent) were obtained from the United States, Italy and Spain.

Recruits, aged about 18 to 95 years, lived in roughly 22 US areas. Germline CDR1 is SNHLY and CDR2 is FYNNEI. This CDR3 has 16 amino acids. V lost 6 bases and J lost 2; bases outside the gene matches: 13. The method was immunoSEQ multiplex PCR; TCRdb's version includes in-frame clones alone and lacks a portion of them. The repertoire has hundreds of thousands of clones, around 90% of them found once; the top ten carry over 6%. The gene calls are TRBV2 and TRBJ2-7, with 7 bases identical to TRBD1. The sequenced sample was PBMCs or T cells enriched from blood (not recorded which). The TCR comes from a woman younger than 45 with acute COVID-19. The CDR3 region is CASRKSGGTGAYEQYF. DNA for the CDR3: TGTGCCAGCAGGAAGAGTGGAGGTACAGGGGCCTACGAGCAGTACTTC. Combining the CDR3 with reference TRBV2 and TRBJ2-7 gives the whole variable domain EPEVTQTPSHQVTQMGQEVILRCVPISNHLYFYWYRQILGQKVEFLVSFYNNEISEKSEIFDDQFSVERPDGSNFTLKIRSTKLEDSAMYFCASRKSGGTGAYEQYFGPGTRLTVT.